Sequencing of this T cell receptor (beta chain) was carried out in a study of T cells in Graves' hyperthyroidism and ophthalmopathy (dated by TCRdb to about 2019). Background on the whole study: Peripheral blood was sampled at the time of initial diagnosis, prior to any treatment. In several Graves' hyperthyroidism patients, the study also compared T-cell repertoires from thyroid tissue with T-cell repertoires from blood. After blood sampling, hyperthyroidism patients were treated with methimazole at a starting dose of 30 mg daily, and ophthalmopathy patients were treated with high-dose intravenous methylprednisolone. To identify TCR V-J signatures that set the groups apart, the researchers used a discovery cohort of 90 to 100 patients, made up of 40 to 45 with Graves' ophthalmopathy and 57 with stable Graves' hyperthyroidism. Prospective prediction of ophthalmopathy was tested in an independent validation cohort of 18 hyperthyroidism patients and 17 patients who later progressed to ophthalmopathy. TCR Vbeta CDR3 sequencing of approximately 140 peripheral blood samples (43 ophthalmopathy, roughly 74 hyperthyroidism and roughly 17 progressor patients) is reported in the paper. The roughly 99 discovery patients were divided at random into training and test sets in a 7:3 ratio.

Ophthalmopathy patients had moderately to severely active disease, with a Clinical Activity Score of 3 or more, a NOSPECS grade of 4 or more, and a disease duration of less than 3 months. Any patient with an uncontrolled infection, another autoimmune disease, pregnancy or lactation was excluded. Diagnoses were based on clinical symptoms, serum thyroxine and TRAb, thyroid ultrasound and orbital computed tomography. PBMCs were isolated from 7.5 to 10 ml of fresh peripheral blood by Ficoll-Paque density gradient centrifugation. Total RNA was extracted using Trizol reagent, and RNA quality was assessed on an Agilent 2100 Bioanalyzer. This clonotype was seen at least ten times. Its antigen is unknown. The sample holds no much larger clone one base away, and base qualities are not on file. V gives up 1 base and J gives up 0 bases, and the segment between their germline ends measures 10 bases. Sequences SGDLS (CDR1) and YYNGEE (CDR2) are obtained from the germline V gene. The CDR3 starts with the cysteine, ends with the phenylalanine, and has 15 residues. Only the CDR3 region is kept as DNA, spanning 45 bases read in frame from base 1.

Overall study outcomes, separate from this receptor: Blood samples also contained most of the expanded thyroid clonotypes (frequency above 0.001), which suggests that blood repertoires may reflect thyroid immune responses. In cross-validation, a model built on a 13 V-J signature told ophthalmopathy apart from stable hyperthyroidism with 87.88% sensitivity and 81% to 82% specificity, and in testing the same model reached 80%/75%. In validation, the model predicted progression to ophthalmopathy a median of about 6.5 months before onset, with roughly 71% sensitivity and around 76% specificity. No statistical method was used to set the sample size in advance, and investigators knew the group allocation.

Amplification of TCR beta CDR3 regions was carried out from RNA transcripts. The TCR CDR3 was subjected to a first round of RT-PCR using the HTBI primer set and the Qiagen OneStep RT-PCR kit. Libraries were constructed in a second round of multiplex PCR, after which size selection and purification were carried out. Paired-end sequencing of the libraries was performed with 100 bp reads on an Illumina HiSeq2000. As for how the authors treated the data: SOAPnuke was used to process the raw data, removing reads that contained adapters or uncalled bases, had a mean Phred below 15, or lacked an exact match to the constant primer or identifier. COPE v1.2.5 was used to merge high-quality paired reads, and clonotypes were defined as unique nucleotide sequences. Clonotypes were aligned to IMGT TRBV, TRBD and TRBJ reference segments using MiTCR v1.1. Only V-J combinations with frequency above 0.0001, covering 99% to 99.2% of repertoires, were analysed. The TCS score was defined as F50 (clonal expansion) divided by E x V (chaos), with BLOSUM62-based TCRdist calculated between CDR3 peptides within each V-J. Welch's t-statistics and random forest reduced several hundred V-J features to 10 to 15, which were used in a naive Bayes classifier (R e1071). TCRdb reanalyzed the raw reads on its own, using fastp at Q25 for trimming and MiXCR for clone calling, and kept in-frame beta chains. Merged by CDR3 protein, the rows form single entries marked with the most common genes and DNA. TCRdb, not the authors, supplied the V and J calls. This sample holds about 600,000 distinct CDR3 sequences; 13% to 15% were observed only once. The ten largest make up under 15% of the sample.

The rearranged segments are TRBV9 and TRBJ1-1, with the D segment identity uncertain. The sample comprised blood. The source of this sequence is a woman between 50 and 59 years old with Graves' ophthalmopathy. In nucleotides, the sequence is TGTGCCAGCAGCGTACAAGCGCAGATGAACACTGAAGCTTTCTTT. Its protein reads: CASSVQAQMNTEAFF.